Each of the 11 T cell receptor beta chains below was sequenced from the same sample in a study of cytomegalovirus exposure and HLA in healthy donors (dated by TCRdb to 2016 to 2017). The library was generated by the immunoSEQ multiplex PCR assay. A mixture of 60 forward primers for TCR Vbeta segments and 13 reverse primers for TCR Jbeta segments was used in the multiplex PCR. TCRdb's version of the immuneACCESS table is confined to in-frame rearrangements and falls short of the full clone set. An unresolved V gene accounts for under half of the shortfall where checked; the remainder is of unknown origin. This sample's table contains 100,000 to 150,000 clones. The ten largest clones add up to 2.5% to 3% of the sample. The sequencing sample was made of PBMCs. The receptors derive from a man aged 25-45 years in good health and CMV-seronegative.

The chain links TRBV7-9 to TRBJ2-5; no reliable D call. The J call may be wrong; the DNA end is better matched by TRBJ2-7. The V gene's germline CDR1 is SEHNR and CDR2 FQNEAQ (reference sequence). CDR3 length equals 15 residues. The CDR3 sequence: CASSNLLGPSYEQYF. The CDR3 DNA reads as TGTGCCAGCAGTAATCTTCTAGGTCCCTCCTACGAGCAGTACTTC.

The gene calls are TRBV5-6 and TRBJ2-3, with 12 positions matching TRBD2. The CDR3 spans 16 residues. Looked up from germline, CDR1 is SGHDT and CDR2 is YYEEEE. V was pared by 2 bases and J by 5 bases, with 6 bases of the junction left unmatched. The CDR3 protein is CASSLGLAGSVDTQYF. The CDR3 DNA follows: TGTGCCAGCAGCTTAGGACTAGCGGGATCAGTAGATACGCAGTATTTT.

The V gene is TRBV5-1, the J gene TRBJ2-3; the match to TRBD2 covers 7 bases. With 0 bases clipped from V and 8 bases from J, the junction kept 6 bases outside the gene matches. The CDR3 totals 14 residues. The germline gives CDR1 SGHRS, CDR2 YFSETQ. In DNA, the CDR3 is TGCGCCAGCAGCTTGGCCCCGACTAGCAGTACGCAGTATTTT. It yields the protein CASSLAPTSSTQYF.

The J gene is TRBJ1-1, the V gene TRBV21-1. TRBV21-1 is reported as a pseudogene. CDR3 length: 15 residues. The CDR3 reads CASGKKGGAETEAFF. The CDR3 nucleotides read TGTGCCAGCGGCAAAAAAGGAGGGGCGGAAACTGAAGCTTTCTTT.

This rearrangement joins TRBV5-1 to TRBJ2-7; TRBD2 matches 14 bases. This CDR3 spans 23 amino acids. Germline loops: CDR1 SGHRS, CDR2 YFSETQ. With 5 bases clipped from V and 4 bases from J, the junction kept 29 bases outside the gene matches. The CDR3 sequence: CASSLHRGQMGTSGSRLRYEQYF. CDR3 in DNA: TGCGCCAGCAGTTTGCACAGGGGACAGATGGGGACTAGCGGGAGCCGACTGAGGTACGAGCAGTACTTC.

The chain couples TRBV10-3 to TRBJ1-1, with D perhaps TRBD1 (5 bases). Deletions cut 0 bases from V and 0 bases from J, with 5 bases between. The CDR3 length is 14 residues. CDR1 and CDR2 (germline): ENHRY, SYGVKD. In nucleotides, the CDR3 is TGTGCCATCAGTGAGTCGGACATGAACACTGAAGCTTTCTTT. It is translated as CAISESDMNTEAFF.

The chain combines TRBV6-1 with TRBJ1-4; TRBD1 is a possible D gene (6 bases). The V end was cut by 2 bases, the J end by 5 bases, with 12 bases between. Germline values: CDR1 MNHNS, CDR2 SASEGT. This CDR3 is built from 15 residues. CDR3 loop: CASSEPYTGNEKLFF. CDR3 nucleotide sequence: TGTGCCAGCAGTGAACCTTATACAGGGAATGAAAAACTGTTTTTT.

This chain joins TRBV5-1 and TRBJ2-1, with 8 positions matching TRBD2. The V gene end was trimmed by 4 bases and the J gene end by 2 bases; junction bases not matched to a gene: 11. Germline assignment: CDR1 SGHRS and CDR2 YFSETQ. This CDR3 has 17 residues. DNA of the CDR3: TGCGCCAGCAGCGCGTACACCCCAGCGGGAGCCTACAATGAGCAGTTCTTC. Translating it yields CASSAYTPAGAYNEQFF.

This chain links TRBV29-1 with TRBJ2-5; perhaps TRBD2 as D (6 bases). Trimming stripped 7 bases from V and 1 base from J, with 13 bases between. The CDR3 is 13 residues long. Germline-derived CDR1 and CDR2 are SQVTM and ANQGSEA. CDR3 region: CSGRGVPQETQYF. CDR3 in DNA: TGCAGCGGTCGCGGGGTCCCCCAAGAGACCCAGTACTTC.

CDR3 sequence: CASSLGAGTTNTEAFF. Here the CDR3 DNA reads TGTGCCAGCAGCTTGGGGGCAGGGACTACGAACACTGAAGCTTTCTTT. This sequence joins TRBV5-4 and TRBJ1-1, with a tentative D call TRBD1 (5 bases). CDR1 and CDR2 (germline): SGHNT, YYREEE (reference sequence). Trimming took 0 bases from V and 1 from J, leaving 13 bases between them. This CDR3 has 16 amino acids.

The rearrangement joins TRBV29-1 to TRBJ2-1; 8 positions agree with TRBD2. Germline lookup yields CDR1 SQVTM and CDR2 ANQGSEA. V trimming: 6 bases; J trimming: 12 bases; junction bases outside the gene matches: 4. The CDR3 consists of 10 residues. Written as DNA, the CDR3 is TGCAGCGTAACGGCGGGAGGGCAGTTCTTC. Its translation is CSVTAGGQFF.